This TCR beta chain was documented in a study of blood T cell repertoires in COVID-19. Study-wide background: T cells, B-cell-depleted T cells, or PBMCs provided the cDNA or gDNA that served as material.

The V end was cut by 8 bases, the J end by 4 bases, with 12 bases between. This CDR3 comprises 13 residues. The germline V gene encodes CDR1 SNHLY and CDR2 FYNNEI. This clone was detected only a few times. Using immunoSEQ multiplex PCR, the repertoire was profiled, and TCRdb retains in-frame clones only, with some absent. The sample carries over 100,000 clones, 70% to 90% recorded once. The chain is built from TRBV2 and TRBJ1-5; the D gene is possibly TRBD1 (5 bases). The sequencing input was peripheral blood. This TCR came from a woman in her sixties with acute or convalescent COVID-19. The CDR3 DNA follows: TGTGCCAGCGTCAGACAGAATAATCAGCCCCAGCATTTT. It yields the protein CASVRQNNQPQHF. Based on the CDR3 plus reference TRBV2 and TRBJ1-5, the full variable domain is EPEVTQTPSHQVTQMGQEVILRCVPISNHLYFYWYRQILGQKVEFLVSFYNNEISEKSEIFDDQFSVERPDGSNFTLKIRSTKLEDSAMYFCASVRQNNQPQHFGDGTRLSIL.